This is a list of T cell receptor beta chains from one sample in a study of cytomegalovirus exposure and HLA in healthy donors. Using immunoSEQ multiplex PCR, the repertoire was profiled, and TCRdb retains in-frame clones only, with some absent. The sample lists 95,000 to 100,000 clones; approximately 76% were seen once. Input material: PBMCs. Receptors originate from a man aged 35-49 years in good health and CMV-seronegative. Both conserved end residues are part of each CDR3. D genes are given only for firm matches. Size tells how often a clone was seen (once, few, many) or the class of an expanded clone, and some rows leave it out.

d_call	clone_size	v_call	j_call	cdr3_aa	cdr3_nt
-	-	TRBV2	TRBJ1-2	CASSASRGGYTF	TGTGCCAGCAGTGCGAGCAGGGGTGGCTACACCTTC
-	-	TRBV7-9	TRBJ2-1	CSSLQSLEQFF	TGTTCCAGCCTACAGTCCTTGGAGCAGTTCTTC
-	-	TRBV9	TRBJ2-2	CASRLASNTGELFF	TGTGCCAGCAGACTAGCTTCGAACACCGGGGAGCTGTTTTTT
-	-	TRBV5-4	TRBJ2-4	CASSTPSAIAKNIQYF	TGTGCCAGCAGCACTCCTAGCGCAATAGCCAAAAACATTCAGTACTTC
-	-	TRBV5-1	TRBJ2-2	CASSTGTYWKDTGELFF	TGCGCCAGCAGCACAGGGACCTACTGGAAGGACACCGGGGAGCTGTTTTTT
-	-	TRBV21-1	TRBJ2-1	CAGPAGTGDNEQFF	TGTGCCGGTCCAGCCGGGACAGGGGACAATGAGCAGTTCTTC
TRBD2	-	TRBV7-2	TRBJ2-7	CASSLRRGSYEQYF	TGTGCCAGCAGCTTACGGCGGGGGAGCTACGAGCAGTACTTC
TRBD2	-	TRBV10-3	TRBJ2-1	CASGRPLAGVAEQFF	TGTGCCAGCGGACGACCTCTAGCGGGGGTTGCTGAGCAGTTCTTC
-	-	TRBV28	TRBJ1-5	CASRRGGTLSNQPQHF	TGTGCCAGCAGGCGGGGGGGGACACTGAGCAATCAGCCCCAGCATTTT
-	once	TRBV7-9	TRBJ2-2	CASSLRSPGITGELFF	TGTGCCAGCAGCTTAAGATCCCCAGGAATCACCGGGGAGCTGTTTTTT
-	-	TRBV2	TRBJ1-3	CASSDDIFSGNTIYF	TGTGCCAGCAGCGATGACATCTTCTCTGGAAACACCATATATTTT
-	-	TRBV6-1	TRBJ1-5	CASSKGGPDSNQPQHF	TGTGCCAGCAGTAAAGGGGGGCCCGATAGCAATCAGCCCCAGCATTTT
TRBD2	-	TRBV5-1	TRBJ2-1	CASSSTSGGYNEQFF	TGCGCCAGCAGCTCGACTAGCGGGGGTTACAATGAGCAGTTCTTC
-	-	TRBV12-5	TRBJ2-7	CASGLIIIEGSYEQYF	TGTGCTAGTGGTTTGATAATAATTGAGGGCTCCTACGAGCAGTACTTC
-	-	TRBV6-5	TRBJ1-3	CASSYANSSGNTIYF	TGTGCCAGCAGTTACGCAAACAGCTCTGGAAACACCATATATTTT
-	-	TRBV29-1	TRBJ2-1	CSVLGGIYNEQFF	TGCAGCGTACTGGGGGGAATCTACAATGAGCAGTTCTTC
-	-	TRBV7-9	TRBJ1-2	CASSPQQGPGYTF	TGTGCCAGCAGCCCGCAACAGGGCCCCGGCTACACCTTC
-	-	TRBV7-9	TRBJ2-3	CASSLRSVTDTQYF	TGTGCCAGCAGCTTACGTAGCGTCACAGATACGCAGTATTTT
-	-	TRBV19	TRBJ1-6	CASTKGQGGSPLHF	TGTGCCAGTACCAAGGGGCAGGGAGGTTCACCCCTCCACTTT
-	-	TRBV4-1	TRBJ1-1	CASSHEGGGEAFF	TGCGCCAGCAGCCACGAGGGCGGGGGGGAAGCTTTCTTT
TRBD2	few	TRBV25-1	TRBJ2-5	CASSEPLAGGQETQYF	TGTGCCAGCAGTGAGCCCCTAGCGGGGGGCCAAGAGACCCAGTACTTC
-	-	TRBV2	TRBJ1-6	CASSGFTGPSSYNSPLHF	TGTGCCAGCAGTGGGTTTACAGGACCAAGCTCCTATAATTCACCCCTCCACTTT
-	few	TRBV6-1	TRBJ1-6	CASSARRGSPLHF	TGTGCCAGCAGTGCCCGGAGGGGTTCACCCCTCCACTTT
TRBD1	-	TRBV11-2	TRBJ1-3	CASNTGGTGNTIYF	TGTGCCAGCAATACAGGGGGTACTGGAAACACCATATATTTT
-	-	TRBV19	TRBJ1-5	CASTSEVYSNQPQHF	TGTGCCAGTACCTCGGAGGTCTATAGCAATCAGCCCCAGCATTTT
-	once	TRBV29-1	TRBJ1-1	CSVDPEGGAFF	TGCAGCGTTGATCCCGAGGGTGGAGCTTTCTTT
-	-	TRBV7-8	TRBJ2-3	CASSFRENTDTQYF	TGTGCCAGCAGCTTTAGGGAGAACACAGATACGCAGTATTTT
-	-	TRBV6-1	TRBJ2-1	CASSGSTESNYNEQFF	TGTGCCAGCAGTGGATCGACAGAATCTAACTACAATGAGCAGTTCTTC
-	-	TRBV11-1	TRBJ1-2	CASSPRGTVHGYTF	TGTGCCAGCAGCCCGAGGGGGACGGTGCACGGCTACACCTTC
TRBD1	-	TRBV28	TRBJ1-4	CASRPRQGPGEKLFF	TGTGCCAGCCGCCCACGACAGGGCCCTGGGGAAAAACTGTTTTTT
TRBD1	-	TRBV6-5	TRBJ1-2	CASSYTGGAYGYTF	TGTGCCAGCAGTTACACAGGGGGCGCCTATGGCTACACCTTC
TRBD1	-	TRBV6-6	TRBJ1-1	CASSSGTGSLNTEAFF	TGTGCCAGCAGTTCCGGGACAGGGTCTCTAAACACTGAAGCTTTCTTT
TRBD1	-	TRBV7-9	TRBJ1-1	CSSKVDRGEAFF	TGTTCCAGCAAGGTCGACAGGGGGGAAGCTTTCTTT
-	-	TRBV27	TRBJ1-4	CASSFTTRRGEKLFF	TGTGCCAGCAGTTTTACAACACGGAGGGGTGAAAAACTGTTTTTT
TRBD1	-	TRBV5-1	TRBJ2-2	CASSSRTGANTGELFF	TGCGCCAGCAGCAGCAGGACAGGGGCAAACACCGGGGAGCTGTTTTTT
TRBD1	-	TRBV7-9	TRBJ2-7	CASSFRQGSEQYF	TGTGCCAGCAGCTTTCGACAGGGCTCCGAGCAGTACTTC
-	-	TRBV30	TRBJ2-7	CAGTDSSYEQYF	TGTGCCGGGACGGACAGCTCCTACGAGCAGTACTTC
TRBD2	-	TRBV11-3	TRBJ2-1	CASSLASGGSSYNEQFF	TGTGCCAGCAGCTTAGCTAGCGGGGGGTCCTCCTACAATGAGCAGTTCTTC
TRBD1	-	TRBV7-6	TRBJ2-5	CASSGTTGGRETQYF	TGTGCCAGCAGCGGAACGACAGGGGGACGGGAGACCCAGTACTTC
TRBD1	-	TRBV18	TRBJ2-7	CASSLQQGNYEQYF	TGTGCCAGCTCACTCCAACAGGGGAACTACGAGCAGTACTTC
-	-	TRBV12-5	TRBJ2-5	CASGNDSQETQYF	TGTGCTAGTGGTAACGACAGCCAAGAGACCCAGTACTTC
-	-	TRBV9	TRBJ1-2	CASSVGGGGYYGYTF	TGTGCCAGCAGCGTAGGAGGGGGGGGGTACTATGGCTACACCTTC
-	once	TRBV15	TRBJ1-1	CATSRGQGTGNTEAFF	TGTGCCACCAGCAGAGGGCAGGGGACGGGGAACACTGAAGCTTTCTTT
TRBD1	-	TRBV7-2	TRBJ2-5	CASSLPGTGGVETQYF	TGTGCCAGCAGCTTACCAGGGACAGGAGGAGTAGAGACCCAGTACTTC
-	few	TRBV7-9	TRBJ1-3	CASSPGDRNSGNTIYF	TGTGCCAGCAGCCCCGGTGACAGGAACTCTGGAAACACCATATATTTT
-	-	TRBV5-1	TRBJ2-5	CASSLAGTPPYQETQYF	TGCGCCAGCAGCTTGGCTGGGACACCGCCGTACCAAGAGACCCAGTACTTC
TRBD2	-	TRBV7-2	TRBJ2-3	CASSLVSPRGGRDTQYF	TGTGCCAGCAGCTTAGTCTCGCCTCGGGGGGGCCGGGATACGCAGTATTTT
-	-	TRBV18	TRBJ1-2	CASSHRDSDGYTF	TGTGCCAGCTCACATCGGGACTCAGATGGCTACACCTTC
TRBD2	-	TRBV4-2	TRBJ2-3	CASSQGTGGMVMADTQYF	TGTGCCAGCAGCCAAGGGACGGGGGGGATGGTTATGGCAGATACGCAGTATTTT
-	-	TRBV7-2	TRBJ1-1	CASSDYSGQLNTEAFF	TGTGCCAGCAGCGACTATTCTGGACAGTTGAACACTGAAGCTTTCTTT
TRBD1	-	TRBV5-8	TRBJ2-5	CASSFPGDRETQYF	TGTGCCAGCAGCTTCCCCGGGGACAGAGAGACCCAGTACTTC
TRBD1	-	TRBV6-5	TRBJ1-2	CASSYDGQAYYGYTF	TGTGCCAGCAGTTACGACGGACAGGCTTACTATGGCTACACCTTC
-	-	TRBV28	TRBJ1-1	CASPGGGARNTEAFF	TGTGCCAGCCCCGGTGGGGGGGCAAGGAACACTGAAGCTTTCTTT
-	-	TRBV7-9	TRBJ2-5	CASSPFQETQYF	TGTGCCAGCAGCCCCTTCCAAGAGACCCAGTACTTC